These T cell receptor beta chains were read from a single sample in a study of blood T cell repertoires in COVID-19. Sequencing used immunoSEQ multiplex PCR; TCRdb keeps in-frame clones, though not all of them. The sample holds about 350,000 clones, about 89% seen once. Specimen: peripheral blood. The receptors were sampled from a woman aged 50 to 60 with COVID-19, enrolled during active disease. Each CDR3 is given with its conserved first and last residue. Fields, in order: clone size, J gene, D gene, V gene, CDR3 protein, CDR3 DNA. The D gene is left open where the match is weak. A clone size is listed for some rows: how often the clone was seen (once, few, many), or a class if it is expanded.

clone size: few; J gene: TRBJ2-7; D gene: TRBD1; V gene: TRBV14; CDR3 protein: CASKPGQGYYEQYF; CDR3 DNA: TGTGCCAGCAAACCGGGACAGGGGTACTACGAGCAGTACTTC
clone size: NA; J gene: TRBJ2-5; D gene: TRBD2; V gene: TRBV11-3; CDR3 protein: CASSRPGGSQETQYF; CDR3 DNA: TGTGCCAGCAGCCGACCGGGAGGGTCCCAAGAGACCCAGTACTTC
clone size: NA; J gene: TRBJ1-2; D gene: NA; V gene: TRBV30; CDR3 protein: CAWSPGSREGYGYTF; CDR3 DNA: TGTGCCTGGAGTCCTGGGAGCCGGGAGGGTTATGGCTACACCTTC
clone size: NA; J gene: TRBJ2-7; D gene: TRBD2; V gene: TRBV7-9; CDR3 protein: CASSLSPPGGGYYEQYF; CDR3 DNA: TGTGCCAGCAGCTTATCCCCCCCGGGCGGGGGGTACTACGAGCAGTACTTC
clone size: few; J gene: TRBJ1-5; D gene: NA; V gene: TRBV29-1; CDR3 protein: CSVAGPNNQPQHF; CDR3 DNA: TGCAGCGTTGCAGGCCCGAACAATCAGCCCCAGCATTTT
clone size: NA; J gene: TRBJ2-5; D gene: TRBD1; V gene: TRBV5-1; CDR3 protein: CASAGTGETQYF; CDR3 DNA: TGCGCCAGCGCCGGGACAGGAGAGACCCAGTACTTC
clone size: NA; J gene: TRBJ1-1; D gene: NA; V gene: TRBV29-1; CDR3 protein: CSGSDGDTEAFF; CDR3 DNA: TGCAGCGGGTCCGACGGGGACACTGAAGCTTTCTTT
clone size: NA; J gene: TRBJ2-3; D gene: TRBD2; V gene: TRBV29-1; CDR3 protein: CSFCFILAEAPDTQYF; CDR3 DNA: TGCAGCTTCTGTTTCATACTAGCGGAGGCCCCAGATACGCAGTATTTT
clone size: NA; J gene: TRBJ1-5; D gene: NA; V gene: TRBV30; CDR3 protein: CASSDGGGQPQHF; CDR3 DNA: TGTGCCTCCTCGGATGGGGGGGGGCAGCCCCAGCATTTT
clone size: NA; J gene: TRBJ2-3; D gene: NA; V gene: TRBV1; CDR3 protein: CTSNPGFSGASTDTQYF; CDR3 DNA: TGCACCAGCAACCCCGGCTTCAGCGGAGCTAGCACAGATACGCAGTATTTT
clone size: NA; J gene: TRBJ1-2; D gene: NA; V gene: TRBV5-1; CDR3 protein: CASSFTGTPYGYTF; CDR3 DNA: TGCGCCAGCAGCTTCACAGGTACTCCTTATGGCTACACCTTC
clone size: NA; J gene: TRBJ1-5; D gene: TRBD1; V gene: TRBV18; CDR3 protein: CASSPDRVWQPQHF; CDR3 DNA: TGTGCCAGCTCACCAGACAGGGTTTGGCAGCCCCAGCATTTT
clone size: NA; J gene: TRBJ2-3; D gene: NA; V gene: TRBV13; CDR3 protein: CASSLVAHYQHGTDTQYF; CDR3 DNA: TGTGCCAGCAGCTTAGTTGCCCACTACCAGCACGGCACAGATACGCAGTATTTT
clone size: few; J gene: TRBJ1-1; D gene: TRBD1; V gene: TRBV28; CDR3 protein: CASSSGQWNTEAFF; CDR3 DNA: TGTGCCAGCTCGTCGGGACAGTGGAACACTGAAGCTTTCTTT
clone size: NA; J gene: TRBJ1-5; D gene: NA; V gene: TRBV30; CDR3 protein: CAWSATVHNQPQHF; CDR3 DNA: TGTGCCTGGAGCGCGACAGTCCACAATCAGCCCCAGCATTTT
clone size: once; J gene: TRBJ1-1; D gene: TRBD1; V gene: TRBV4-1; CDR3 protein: CASSLGTGGTEAFF; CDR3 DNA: TGCGCCAGCAGCCTAGGGACAGGGGGCACTGAAGCTTTCTTT
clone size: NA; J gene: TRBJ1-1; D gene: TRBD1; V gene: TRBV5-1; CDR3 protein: CASSLVAGGNTEAFF; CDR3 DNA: TGCGCCAGCAGCTTGGTGGCAGGGGGAAACACTGAAGCTTTCTTT
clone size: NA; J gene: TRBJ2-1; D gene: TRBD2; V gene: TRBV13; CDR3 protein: CASSLDATSARRKDNEQFF; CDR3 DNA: TGTGCCAGCAGCTTAGATGCGACTAGCGCACGGAGAAAGGACAATGAGCAGTTCTTC
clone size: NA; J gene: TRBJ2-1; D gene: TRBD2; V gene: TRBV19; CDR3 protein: CASKAPGLVSNEQFF; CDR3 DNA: TGTGCCAGTAAAGCCCCGGGACTAGTTAGCAATGAGCAGTTCTTC
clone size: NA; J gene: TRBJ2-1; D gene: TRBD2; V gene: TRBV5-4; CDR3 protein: CASTPGGPTYNEQFF; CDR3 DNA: TGTGCCAGCACCCCGGGGGGGCCTACCTACAATGAGCAGTTCTTC
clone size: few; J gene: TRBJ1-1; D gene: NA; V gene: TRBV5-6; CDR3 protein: CASGFGQRGHTEAFF; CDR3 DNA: TGTGCCAGCGGTTTTGGACAGCGGGGGCACACTGAAGCTTTCTTT
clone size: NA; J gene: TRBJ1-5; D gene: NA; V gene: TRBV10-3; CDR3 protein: CAISESTGGGFNQPQHF; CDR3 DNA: TGTGCCATCAGTGAGTCTACAGGCGGGGGGTTCAATCAGCCCCAGCATTTT
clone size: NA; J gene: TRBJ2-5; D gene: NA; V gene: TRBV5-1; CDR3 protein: CASSQAGTTETQYF; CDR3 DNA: TGCGCCAGCAGCCAAGCCGGGACAACGGAGACCCAGTACTTC
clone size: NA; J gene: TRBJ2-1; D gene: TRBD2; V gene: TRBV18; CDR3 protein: CASRGGASGTTYNEQFF; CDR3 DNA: TGTGCCAGCCGGGGGGGCGCAAGCGGGACAACATACAATGAGCAGTTCTTC
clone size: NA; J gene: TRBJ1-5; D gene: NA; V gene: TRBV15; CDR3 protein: CATGQTYSNQPQHF; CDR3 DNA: TGTGCCACCGGGCAGACGTATAGCAATCAGCCCCAGCATTTT
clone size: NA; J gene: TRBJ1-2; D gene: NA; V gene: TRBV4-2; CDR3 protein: CASSPGTTSYGYTF; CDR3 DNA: TGTGCCAGCAGCCCCGGGACAACGAGCTATGGCTACACCTTC
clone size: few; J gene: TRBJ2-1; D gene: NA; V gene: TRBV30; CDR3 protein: CAWSVGREWNEQFF; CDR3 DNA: TGTGCCTGGAGTGTGGGTCGGGAGTGGAATGAGCAGTTCTTC
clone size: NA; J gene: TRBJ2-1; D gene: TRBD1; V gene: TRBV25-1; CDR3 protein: CASSTGTVLRSYNEQFF; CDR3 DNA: TGTGCCAGCAGTACCGGGACAGTCCTTCGCTCCTACAATGAGCAGTTCTTC
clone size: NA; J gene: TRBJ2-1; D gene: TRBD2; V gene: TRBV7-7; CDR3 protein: CASSRQPAGGGNEQFF; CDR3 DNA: TGTGCTAGCAGCCGGCAGCCGGCGGGAGGGGGCAATGAGCAGTTCTTC
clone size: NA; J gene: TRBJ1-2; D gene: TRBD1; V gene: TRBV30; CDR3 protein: CAWSVKGGGYTF; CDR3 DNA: TGTGCCTGGAGCGTCAAAGGGGGCGGCTACACCTTC
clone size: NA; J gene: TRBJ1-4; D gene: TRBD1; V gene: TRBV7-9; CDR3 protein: CASSPGTGGTDEKLFF; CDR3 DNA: TGTGCCAGCAGCCCCGGGACAGGGGGGACGGATGAAAAACTGTTTTTT
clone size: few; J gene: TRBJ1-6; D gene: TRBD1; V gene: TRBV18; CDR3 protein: CASSPETGANSPLHF; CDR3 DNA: TGTGCCAGCTCACCGGAGACAGGGGCAAATTCACCCCTCCACTTT
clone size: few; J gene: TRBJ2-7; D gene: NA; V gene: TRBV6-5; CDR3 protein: CASRMEGSTSEQYF; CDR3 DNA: TGTGCCAGCAGGATGGAGGGATCTACGTCGGAGCAGTACTTC
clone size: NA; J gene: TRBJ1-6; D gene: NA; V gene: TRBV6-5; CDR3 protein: CAVRGATEGSPLHF; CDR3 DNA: TGTGCCGTCAGGGGCGCTACCGAGGGTTCACCCCTCCACTTT
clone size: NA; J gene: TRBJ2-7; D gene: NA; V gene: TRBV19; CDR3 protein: CASSVQDSYEQYF; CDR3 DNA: TGTGCCAGTAGTGTACAGGACTCCTACGAGCAGTACTTC
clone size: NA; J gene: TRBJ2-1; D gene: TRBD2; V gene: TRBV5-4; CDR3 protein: CASSLSGREYNEQFF; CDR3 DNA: TGTGCCAGCAGCTTAAGCGGGAGGGAGTACAATGAGCAGTTCTTC
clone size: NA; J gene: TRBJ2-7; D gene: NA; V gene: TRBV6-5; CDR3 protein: CASNIYRDTANQYF; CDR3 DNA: TGTGCCAGCAATATTTACCGGGACACGGCAAATCAGTACTTC
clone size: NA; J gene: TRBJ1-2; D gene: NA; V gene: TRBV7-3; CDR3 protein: CASSLTGQIRGKDYGYTF; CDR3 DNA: TGTGCCAGCAGCTTAACGGGACAAATCCGGGGAAAAGACTATGGCTACACCTTC
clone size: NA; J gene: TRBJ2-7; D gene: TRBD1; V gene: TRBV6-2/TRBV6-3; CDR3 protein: CASSYSRTGVYEQYF; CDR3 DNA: TGTGCCAGCAGTTACTCCCGGACAGGGGTGTACGAGCAGTACTTC
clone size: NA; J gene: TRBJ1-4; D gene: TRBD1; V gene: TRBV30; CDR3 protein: CAWSGGQPNEKLFF; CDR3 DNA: TGTGCCTGGAGTGGGGGACAGCCGAATGAAAAACTGTTTTTT
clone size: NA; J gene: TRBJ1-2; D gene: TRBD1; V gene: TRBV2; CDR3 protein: CASSETGVYGYTF; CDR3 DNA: TGTGCCAGCAGTGAGACAGGGGTATATGGCTACACCTTC
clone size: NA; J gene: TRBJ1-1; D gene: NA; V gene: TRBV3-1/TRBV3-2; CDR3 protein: CASSQVRGRNTEAFF; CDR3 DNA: TGTGCCAGCAGCCAAGTACGGGGGAGGAACACTGAAGCTTTCTTT
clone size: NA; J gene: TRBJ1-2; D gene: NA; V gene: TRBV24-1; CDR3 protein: CATSDPVGQGGYTF; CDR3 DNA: TGTGCCACCAGTGACCCCGTTGGACAAGGAGGCTACACCTTC
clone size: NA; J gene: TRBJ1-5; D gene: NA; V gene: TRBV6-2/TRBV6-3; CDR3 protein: CASSHQGIGNQPQHF; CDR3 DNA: TGTGCCAGCAGCCACCAGGGAATTGGCAATCAGCCCCAGCATTTT
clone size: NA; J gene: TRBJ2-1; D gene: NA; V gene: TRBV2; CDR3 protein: CASRRDFPSSYNEQFF; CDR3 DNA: TGTGCCAGCAGAAGGGACTTCCCAAGCTCCTACAATGAGCAGTTCTTC
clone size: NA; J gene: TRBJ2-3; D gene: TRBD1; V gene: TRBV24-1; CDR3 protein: CATTGTGGPWGTDTQYF; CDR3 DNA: TGTGCCACCACCGGGACAGGTGGCCCATGGGGCACAGATACGCAGTATTTT
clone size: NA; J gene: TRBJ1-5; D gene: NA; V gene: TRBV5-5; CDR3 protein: CASSLVPGLSNQPQHF; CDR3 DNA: TGTGCCAGCAGCTTGGTCCCAGGCCTTAGCAATCAGCCCCAGCATTTT
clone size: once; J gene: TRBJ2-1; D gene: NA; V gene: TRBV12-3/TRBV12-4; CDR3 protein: CASSPTPGAEQFF; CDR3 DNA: TGTGCCAGCAGTCCCACCCCTGGGGCTGAGCAGTTCTTC
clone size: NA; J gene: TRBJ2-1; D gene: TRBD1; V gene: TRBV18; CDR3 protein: CASSLSGQKNEQFF; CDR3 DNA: TGTGCCAGCTCTCTATCGGGACAGAAAAATGAGCAGTTCTTC
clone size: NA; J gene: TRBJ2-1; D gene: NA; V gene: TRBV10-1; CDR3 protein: CASRIRGEQFF; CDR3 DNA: TGCGCCAGCAGGATCCGGGGGGAGCAGTTCTTC
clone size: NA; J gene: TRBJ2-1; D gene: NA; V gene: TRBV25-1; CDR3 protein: CASRQDSNEQFF; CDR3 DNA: TGTGCCAGCAGACAGGACAGCAATGAGCAGTTCTTC
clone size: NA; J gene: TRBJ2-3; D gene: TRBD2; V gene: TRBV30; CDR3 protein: CARRGLAGGRGDTQYF; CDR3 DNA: TGTGCCCGACGGGGGCTAGCGGGAGGGCGTGGAGATACGCAGTATTTT
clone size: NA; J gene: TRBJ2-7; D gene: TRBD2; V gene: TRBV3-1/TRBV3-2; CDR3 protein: CASSRRLAGVDEQYF; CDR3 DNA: TGTGCCAGCAGCCGGAGGCTAGCGGGTGTTGATGAGCAGTACTTC